A single sample is the source of the 30 T cell receptor beta chains below, sequenced in a study of OX40 agonist ivuxolimab in advanced cancers. The repertoire was sequenced with immunoSEQ multiplex PCR; TCRdb's copy has only in-frame clones and lacks some. The sample includes tens of thousands of clones, about four fifths of them seen just once. The specimen was CD4+ or CD8+ T cells sorted from blood, collected in a trial of the OX40 agonist ivuxolimab. The receptors come from an adult with an advanced solid tumor such as melanoma, head and neck, liver or kidney cancer.

The chain couples TRBV5-6 to TRBJ1-1; D might be TRBD1 (6 bases). Germline V gene data show CDR1 as SGHDT and CDR2 as YYEEEE. CDR3 length: 14 residues. V lost 4 bases, J lost 11 bases, and 21 bases lay in between. The CDR3 nucleotides read TGTGCCAGCAGCCCAATCCCCACAGGGAGTGAGGCTTTCTTT. Translated: CASSPIPTGSEAFF.

This clone was observed a few times. This chain uses TRBV4-2 with TRBJ1-2, with 7 bases aligning to TRBD1. The V segment lost 6 bases and the J segment 6 bases; nucleotides outside the gene matches: 7. Germline assignment: CDR1 LGHNA and CDR2 YNFKEQ. This CDR3 is 13 amino acids long. For the CDR3, the DNA is TGTGCCAGCAGTCTACGACAGGGTAATGGCTACACCTTC. It encodes CASSLRQGNGYTF.

V is TRBV19 and J is TRBJ2-7, with D perhaps given as TRBD1 or TRBD2 (5 bases each). The V and J ends lost 7 bases and 2 bases respectively, with 15 bases between them. The CDR3 runs 14 residues. The germline V gene encodes CDR1 LNHDA and CDR2 SQIVND (reference sequence). CDR3: CASTGPYSPYEQYF. The CDR3 DNA reads TGTGCCAGTACGGGACCTTACTCGCCCTACGAGCAGTACTTC.

The J gene is TRBJ2-7, the V gene TRBV2; 7 nucleotides match TRBD1. The CDR3 runs 14 residues. Per the germline V gene, CDR1 is SNHLY and CDR2 is FYNNEI. The V gene end was trimmed by 5 bases and the J gene end by 3 bases; junction bases not matched to a gene: 7. The CDR3 loop is CASSRQGANYEQYF. Here the CDR3 DNA reads TGTGCCAGCAGTCGACAGGGAGCCAACTACGAGCAGTACTTC.

The V and J genes are TRBV15 and TRBJ2-7; either TRBD1 or TRBD2 may supply D (6 bases each). V gave up 1 base and J gave up 2 bases, with 9 bases separating them. In germline, CDR1 is LNHNV, CDR2 YYDKDF (reference sequence). The CDR3 covers 14 residues. CDR3 sequence (DNA): TGTGCCACCAGCAGAGGTGGGGGGCCCTACGAGCAGTACTTC. Protein sequence: CATSRGGGPYEQYF.

The rearrangement uses TRBV28 and TRBJ2-5, with 10 bases fitting TRBD2. Germline trimming cut 5 bases from V and 4 bases from J; bases unmatched to any gene: 4. CDR1 is MDHEN, CDR2 SYDVKM, per germline. The CDR3 has 14 residues. The CDR3 loop is CASSGAGGVETQYF. CDR3 DNA sequence: TGTGCCAGCAGTGGAGCGGGAGGGGTAGAGACCCAGTACTTC.

The V call is TRBV2, the J call TRBJ1-2, with 9 positions matching TRBD1. V gave up 8 bases and J gave up 3 bases; unmatched junction bases: 4. Germline V CDR1 and CDR2: SNHLY, FYNNEI. The CDR3 covers 13 residues. Here the CDR3 DNA reads TGTGCCAGCGTCTGGACAGGGGACTATGGCTACACCTTC. It specifies CASVWTGDYGYTF.

The chain carries TRBV28 and TRBJ2-5, with TRBD1 as a possible D gene (7 bases). The germline CDR1 and CDR2 sequences are MDHEN and SYDVKM. V was cut by 3 bases and J by 5 bases, with 13 bases left in between. This CDR3 is built from 14 residues. CDR3 DNA sequence: TGTGCCAGCAGTTTCCGGAGGGGGCTCGAGACCCAGTACTTC. The encoded protein is CASSFRRGLETQYF.

The chain couples TRBV27 to TRBJ2-4; 9 bases are a match to TRBD1. The ends lost 5 bases at V and 1 base at J; junction bases unmatched: 9. This CDR3 is built from 17 residues. CDR1 and CDR2 (germline): MNHEY, SMNVEV (reference sequence). The CDR3, as DNA: TGTGCCAGCAGTAGGGGGACAGGGCTCGGGGCCAAAAACATTCAGTACTTC. Translation gives CASSRGTGLGAKNIQYF.

This clone was observed a handful of times. The chain combines TRBV28 with TRBJ1-2; D remains unclear. Trimming removed 6 bases at V and 0 bases at J, with 17 bases between. The CDR3 consists of 16 residues. CDR1 MDHEN and CDR2 SYDVKM come from the germline V gene. CDR3 coding DNA: TGTGCCAGCAGCTTAGCCCCCGAACAGTCTAACTATGGCTACACCTTC. Amino acid sequence: CASSLAPEQSNYGYTF.

The gene calls are TRBV6-1 and TRBJ2-1; tentatively, D is TRBD1 or TRBD2 (5 bases each). From germline, CDR1 is MNHNS and CDR2 SASEGT. This CDR3 spans 14 amino acids. V lost 7 bases and J lost 0, with 10 bases in between. The CDR3 sequence is CASKGEPSYNEQFF. The CDR3 DNA is TGTGCCAGCAAAGGGGAGCCCTCCTACAATGAGCAGTTCTTC.

The rearrangement links TRBV20-1 to TRBJ2-7; D is uncertain. Trimming shortened V by 3 bases and J by 4 bases, and 4 bases separated the two germline ends. CDR1 is DFQATT and CDR2 is SNEGSKA in the germline V gene (reference sequence). CDR3 length: 10 amino acids. CDR3 region: CSARVYEQYF. The CDR3 DNA reads TGCAGTGCTAGGGTTTACGAGCAGTACTTC.

The J gene is TRBJ1-3, the V gene TRBV7-9; D uncertain. Trimming removed 5 bases from V and 4 bases from J, with 9 bases in between. The CDR3 covers 13 residues. Germline V lookup: CDR1 SEHNR, CDR2 FQNEAQ (reference sequence). The CDR3 bases are TGTGCCAGCAGCCCGAGGACCGGAAACACCATATATTTT. Translated: CASSPRTGNTIYF. Supplemented by reference TRBV7-9 and TRBJ1-3, the full variable domain reads DTGVSQNPRHKITKRGQNVTFRCDPISEHNRLYWYRQTLGQGPEFLTYFQNEAQLEKSRLLSDRFSAERPKGSFSTLEIQRTEQGDSAMYLCASSPRTGNTIYFGEGSWLTVV.

V and J are TRBV29-1 and TRBJ2-3; either TRBD1 or TRBD2 may supply D (5 bases each). Trimming cost V 8 bases and J 5 bases, with 26 bases left between them. Germline CDR1 SQVTM, CDR2 ANQGSEA. The CDR3 runs 16 residues. In DNA, the CDR3 is TGCAGCTCGAAGAGGTCTACTCTCTGGGGACGAGATACGCAGTATTTT. This gives the protein CSSKRSTLWGRDTQYF.

Turning to this clone: At one end the junction does not follow the germline gene, possibly because of a read error. The CDR3, as DNA: TGTGCCAGCAGATTGGGGTTAGGAAGTGGCGAGCAGTACTTC. It specifies CASRLGLGSGEQYF. The chain is built from TRBV5-6 and TRBJ2-7, with D uncertain. Germline lookup yields CDR1 SGHDT and CDR2 YYEEEE. The CDR3 extends over 14 amino acids.

The chain joins TRBV18 to TRBJ1-2; no clear D gene. Germline V CDR1 and CDR2: KGHSH, LQKENI. With 6 bases removed from V and 0 bases from J, the gap between germline ends came to 8 bases. There are 13 residues in the CDR3. CDR3 loop: CASSLDTNYGYTF. In nucleotides, the CDR3 is TGTGCCAGCTCCTTGGATACTAACTATGGCTACACCTTC.

The chain couples TRBV14 to TRBJ2-5; TRBD1 or TRBD2 may be the D gene (7 bases each). The V and J ends lost 5 bases and 1 base respectively, with 11 bases between them. From germline, CDR1 is SGHDN and CDR2 FVKESK. This CDR3 is 14 amino acids long. This CDR3 is CASSARGGQETQYF. The CDR3 nucleotides are TGTGCCAGCAGCGCCAGGGGGGGCCAAGAGACCCAGTACTTC. Variable domain in full (rest from reference TRBV14 and TRBJ2-5): EAGVTQFPSHSVIEKGQTVTLRCDPISGHDNLYWYRRVMGKEIKFLLHFVKESKQDESGMPNNRFLAERTGGTYSTLKVQPAELEDSGVYFCASSARGGQETQYFGPGTRLLVL.

The chain links TRBV7-6 to TRBJ2-2; no clear D. The CDR3 is 13 residues long. V shed 5 bases and J shed 1 base, with 5 bases lying between them. From germline, CDR1 is SGHVS and CDR2 FNYEAQ. The CDR3 region is CASSKQNTGELFF. CDR3 nucleotide sequence: TGTGCCAGCAGCAAACAGAACACCGGGGAGCTGTTTTTT.

The chain uses TRBV6-1 and TRBJ1-1; the D gene is possibly TRBD1 (6 bases). CDR3 length: 14 residues. CDR1 is MNHNS and CDR2 is SASEGT in the germline V gene. V lost 6 bases and J 0 bases, leaving 11 bases between the germline ends. This CDR3 reads CASRDRPMNTEAFF. The CDR3 DNA sequence: TGTGCCAGCAGGGACAGACCGATGAACACTGAAGCTTTCTTT.

The V gene is TRBV19, the J gene TRBJ1-4, with no clear D. The CDR3 has 14 amino acids. Trimming cost V 6 bases and J 7 bases, with 15 bases left between them. From germline, CDR1 is LNHDA and CDR2 SQIVND (reference sequence). The CDR3 DNA follows: TGTGCCAGTAGCGGACGAGAGATTGGTGAAAAACTGTTTTTT. This codes for CASSGREIGEKLFF.

This clone is a singleton in its sample. This chain links TRBV27 with TRBJ1-6, with 9 bases identical to TRBD1. V trimming: 2 bases; J trimming: 9 bases; junction bases outside the gene matches: 5. The germline V gene encodes CDR1 MNHEY and CDR2 SMNVEV (reference sequence). This CDR3 comprises 15 residues. The CDR3 sequence: CASSLIGDRVSPLHF. The CDR3 nucleotides read TGTGCCAGCAGTTTAATAGGGGACAGGGTTTCACCCCTCCACTTT.

This chain joins TRBV2 and TRBJ2-5, with 11 bases that match TRBD2. Near its end, the DNA agrees better with TRBJ2-7, so the J call may be wrong. CDR1 SNHLY and CDR2 FYNNEI come from the germline V gene. There are 16 residues in the CDR3. CDR3 in DNA: TGTGCCAGCTCCGAGGGTCTTAGCGGGGGGGCCTACGAGCAGTACTTC. Translation gives CASSEGLSGGAYEQYF.

This clone was observed a single time. The V and J genes are TRBV11-3 and TRBJ2-1; D is possibly TRBD2 (8 bases). V gave up 5 bases and J gave up 8 bases, with 19 bases separating them. This CDR3 has 15 amino acids. Per the germline V gene, CDR1 is SGHNT and CDR2 is YENEEA. The CDR3 DNA sequence: TGTGCCAGCAGCCGGAGGGGGCCGGGACTAGATGAGCAGTTCTTC. Its protein is CASSRRGPGLDEQFF.

The sample holds a few counts of this clone. This chain uses TRBV6-1 with TRBJ2-2, with D possibly being TRBD2 (5 bases). Trimming stripped 7 bases from V and 7 bases from J, with 13 bases between. The CDR3 spans 13 residues. Germline V gene data show CDR1 as MNHNS and CDR2 as SASEGT. CDR3 region: CASTREPDGELFF. CDR3 DNA: TGTGCCAGCACCCGGGAACCCGACGGGGAGCTGTTTTTT.

The CDR3 is CASSLARGTTRLGEQFF. The CDR3 DNA follows: TGTGCCAGCAGCTTAGCGCGAGGGACAACAAGATTGGGTGAGCAGTTCTTC. The chain uses TRBV7-2 and TRBJ2-1; perhaps TRBD1 as D (6 bases). V was clipped by 0 bases and J by 9 bases, with 21 bases between them. The germline V gene has CDR1 SGHTA and CDR2 FQGNSA. The CDR3 consists of 17 residues. The variable domain in full, with the rest retrieved from reference TRBV7-2 and TRBJ2-1, is GAGVSQSPSNKVTEKGKDVELRCDPISGHTALYWYRQSLGQGLEFLIYFQGNSAPDKSGLPSDRFSAERTGGSVSTLTIQRTQQEDSAVYLCASSLARGTTRLGEQFFGPGTRLTVL.

The chain has TRBV5-6 and TRBJ1-5, with TRBD1 as a possible D gene (6 bases). The CDR3 totals 16 residues. V lost 0 bases, J lost 5 bases, and 15 bases lay in between. Germline V gene sequence: CDR1 SGHDT, CDR2 YYEEEE. The CDR3 region has the DNA TGTGCCAGCAGCTTGGGGGGGACAAGGAGCGATCAGCCCCAGCATTTT. Its protein product is CASSLGGTRSDQPQHF.

The V and J genes are TRBV19 and TRBJ2-3; D unresolved. Trimming stripped 1 base from V and 4 bases from J, with 9 bases between. The germline CDR1 and CDR2 sequences are LNHDA and SQIVND (reference sequence). This CDR3 comprises 14 residues. The CDR3 is CASSIADGADTQYF. The CDR3 coding sequence is TGTGCCAGTAGTATAGCCGACGGAGCAGATACGCAGTATTTT. The full variable domain, completed using reference TRBV19 and TRBJ2-3, is DGGITQSPKYLFRKEGQNVTLSCEQNLNHDAMYWYRQDPGQGLRLIYYSQIVNDFQKGDIAEGYSVSREKKESFPLTVTSAQKNPTAFYLCASSIADGADTQYFGPGTRLTVL.

V and J are TRBV5-8 and TRBJ1-1; 7 nucleotides align to TRBD1. The CDR3 consists of 16 residues. The germline V gene encodes CDR1 SGHTS and CDR2 YDEGEE. Trimming removed 0 bases from V and 5 bases from J; junction bases left unmatched: 10. Here the CDR3 reads CASSLALNRGKTEAFF. Here the CDR3 DNA reads TGTGCCAGCAGCTTGGCGCTCAACAGGGGAAAAACTGAAGCTTTCTTT.

V gene TRBV7-8 combines with J gene TRBJ2-3; 9 bases line up with TRBD2. Trimming cost V 1 base and J 0 bases; bases outside gene matches: 11. The CDR3 length is 19 residues. In germline, CDR1 is SGHVS, CDR2 FQNEAQ. The CDR3 DNA reads TGTGCCAGCAGCTTAGTCTTGTCGAGCGGGGGGTTTAGCACAGATACGCAGTATTTT. It translates to CASSLVLSSGGFSTDTQYF.

V usage is TRBV27 and J usage is TRBJ2-7; D gene ambiguous. This CDR3 is built from 12 residues. V lost 8 bases, J lost 4 bases, and 12 bases lay in between. CDR1 and CDR2 from the germline V gene are MNHEY and SMNVEV (reference sequence). The CDR3 DNA follows: TGTGCCAGCGGGCCGGACGGATACGAGCAGTACTTC. This codes for CASGPDGYEQYF.